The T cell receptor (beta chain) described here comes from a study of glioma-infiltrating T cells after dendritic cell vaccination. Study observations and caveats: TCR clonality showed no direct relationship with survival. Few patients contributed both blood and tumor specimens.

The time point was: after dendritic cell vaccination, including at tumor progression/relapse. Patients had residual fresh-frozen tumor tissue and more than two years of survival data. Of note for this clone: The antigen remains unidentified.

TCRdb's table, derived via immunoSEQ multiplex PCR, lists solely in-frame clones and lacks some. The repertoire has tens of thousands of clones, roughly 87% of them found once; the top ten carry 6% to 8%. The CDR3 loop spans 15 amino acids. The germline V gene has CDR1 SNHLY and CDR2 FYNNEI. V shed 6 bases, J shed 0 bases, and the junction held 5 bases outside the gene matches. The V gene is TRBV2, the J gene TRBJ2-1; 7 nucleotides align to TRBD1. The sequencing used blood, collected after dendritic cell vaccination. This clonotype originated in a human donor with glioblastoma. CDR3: CASRDRVSSYNEQFF. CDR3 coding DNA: TGTGCCAGCAGAGACAGGGTCAGCTCCTACAATGAGCAGTTCTTC.